The sequence of this TCR beta chain was determined in a study of post-analysis software for immune sequencing data. This clonotype has just a few counts. Unique molecular identifiers had been added to the TCR beta cDNA libraries. A single record per CDR3 protein comes from TCRdb applying MiXCR to the PCR reads. Of about 160,000 distinct CDR3 sequences listed, under 40% are singletons. The sequence was obtained from a girl aged 10-17 years with multiple sclerosis. This specimen consisted of blood, obtained after autologous hematopoietic stem cell transplantation.

The CDR3 spells CSASKLAGGLTGELFF. CDR3 coding DNA: TGCAGTGCTAGCAAACTAGCGGGAGGCCTCACCGGGGAGCTGTTTTTT. The chain employs TRBV20-1 and TRBJ2-2; TRBD2 matches at 12 bases. CDR1 is DFQATT and CDR2 is SNEGSKA in the germline V gene (reference sequence). The V and J ends lost 3 bases and 4 bases, in that order; junction bases with no gene match: 6. This CDR3 region has 16 residues.